The entry below gives a single TCR beta chain sequence along with its context. Its target is unknown. The CDR3 runs to 17 residues. Germline V gene data show CDR1 as SGHDT and CDR2 as YYEEEE. With 0 bases removed from V and 0 bases from J, the gap between germline ends came to 13 bases. Every immunoSEQ plate was one replicate of a subset's evenly spread DNA. This table comes from immunoSEQ multiplex PCR, and its TCRdb copy is limited to in-frame clones, with some not included. The sample carries some 2,100,000 clones, 95% recorded once. These data come from a study of shared clonotypes between healthy human individuals. General observations from the study: Lower generation probabilities were found for non-shared clonotypes than for those shared by all four donors.

A CD45RA-negative memory subset and a CD45RA+ naive subset were separated from the CD4+ cells. This rearrangement joins TRBV5-6 to TRBJ2-4; a weak D match, TRBD2 (6 bases). This TCR was recovered from a man aged 18 to 35 in good health. Material for sequencing was naive CD4+ T cells sorted from blood. Subset of the sample: CD45RA+ positively selected. The DNA of the CDR3 is TGTGCCAGCAGCTTGGCAGGGAGGTATCTAGCCAAAAACATTCAGTACTTC. Translating gives CASSLAGRYLAKNIQYF.